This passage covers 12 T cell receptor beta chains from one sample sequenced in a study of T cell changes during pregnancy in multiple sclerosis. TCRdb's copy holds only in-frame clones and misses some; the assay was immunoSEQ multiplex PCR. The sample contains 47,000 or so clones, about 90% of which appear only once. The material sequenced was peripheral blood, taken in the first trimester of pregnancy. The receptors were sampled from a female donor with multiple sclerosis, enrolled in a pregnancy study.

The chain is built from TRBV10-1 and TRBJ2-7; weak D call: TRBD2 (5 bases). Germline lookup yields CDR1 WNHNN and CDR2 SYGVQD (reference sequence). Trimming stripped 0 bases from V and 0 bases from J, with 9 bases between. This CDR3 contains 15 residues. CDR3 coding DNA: TGCGCCAGCAGTGAGTCGCGAGGGAGCTCCTACGAGCAGTACTTC. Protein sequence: CASSESRGSSYEQYF.

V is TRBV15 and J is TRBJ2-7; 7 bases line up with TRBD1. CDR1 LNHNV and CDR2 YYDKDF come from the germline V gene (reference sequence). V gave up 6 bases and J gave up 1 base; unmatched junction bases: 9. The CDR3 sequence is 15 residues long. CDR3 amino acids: CATRETRGNSYEQYF. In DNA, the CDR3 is TGTGCCACCAGGGAAACCAGGGGGAATTCCTACGAGCAGTACTTC.

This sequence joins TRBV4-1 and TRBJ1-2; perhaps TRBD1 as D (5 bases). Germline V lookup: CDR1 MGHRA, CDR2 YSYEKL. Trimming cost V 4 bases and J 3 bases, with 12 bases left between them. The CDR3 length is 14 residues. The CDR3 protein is CASSPLGTDYGYTF. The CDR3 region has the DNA TGCGCCAGCAGCCCGTTGGGGACTGACTATGGCTACACCTTC.

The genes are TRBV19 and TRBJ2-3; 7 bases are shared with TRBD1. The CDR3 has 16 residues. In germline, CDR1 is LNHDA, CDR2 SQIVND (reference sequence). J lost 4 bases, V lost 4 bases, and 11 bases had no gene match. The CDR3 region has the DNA TGTGCCAGTAGTAATTTGGCGACAGGGATACCAGATACGCAGTATTTT. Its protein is CASSNLATGIPDTQYF. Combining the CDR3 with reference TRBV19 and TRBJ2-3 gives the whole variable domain DGGITQSPKYLFRKEGQNVTLSCEQNLNHDAMYWYRQDPGQGLRLIYYSQIVNDFQKGDIAEGYSVSREKKESFPLTVTSAQKNPTAFYLCASSNLATGIPDTQYFGPGTRLTVL.

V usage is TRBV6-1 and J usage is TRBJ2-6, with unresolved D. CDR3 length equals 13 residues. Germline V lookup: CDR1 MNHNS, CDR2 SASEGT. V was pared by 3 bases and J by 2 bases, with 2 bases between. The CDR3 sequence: CASSDAGANVLTF. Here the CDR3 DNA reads TGTGCCAGCAGTGACGCTGGGGCCAACGTCCTGACTTTC.

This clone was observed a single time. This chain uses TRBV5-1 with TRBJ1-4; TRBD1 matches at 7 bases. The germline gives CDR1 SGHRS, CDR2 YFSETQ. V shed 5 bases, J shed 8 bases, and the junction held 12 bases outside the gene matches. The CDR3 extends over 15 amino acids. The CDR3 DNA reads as TGCGCCAGCAGTTTACAGGGGCCGGCTGGCGAAAAACTGTTTTTT. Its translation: CASSLQGPAGEKLFF. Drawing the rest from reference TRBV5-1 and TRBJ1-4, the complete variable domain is KAGVTQTPRYLIKTRGQQVTLSCSPISGHRSVSWYQQTPGQGLQFLFEYFSETQRNKGNFPGRFSGRQFSNSRSEMNVSTLELGDSALYLCASSLQGPAGEKLFFGSGTQLSVL.

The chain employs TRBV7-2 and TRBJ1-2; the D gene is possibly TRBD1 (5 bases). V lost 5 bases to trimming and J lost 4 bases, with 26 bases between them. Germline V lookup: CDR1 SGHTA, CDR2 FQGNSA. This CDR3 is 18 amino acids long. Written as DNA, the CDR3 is TGTGCCAGCAGCCCCTTTATATCAGGGATGAGGAGGGGCTATGGCTACACCTTC. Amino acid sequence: CASSPFISGMRRGYGYTF.

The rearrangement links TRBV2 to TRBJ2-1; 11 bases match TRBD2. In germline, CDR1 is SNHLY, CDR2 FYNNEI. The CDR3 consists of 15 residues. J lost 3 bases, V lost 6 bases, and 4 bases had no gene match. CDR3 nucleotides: TGTGCCAGCAGCCCGCTAGCGGGGGGCTACAATGAGCAGTTCTTC. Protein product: CASSPLAGGYNEQFF.

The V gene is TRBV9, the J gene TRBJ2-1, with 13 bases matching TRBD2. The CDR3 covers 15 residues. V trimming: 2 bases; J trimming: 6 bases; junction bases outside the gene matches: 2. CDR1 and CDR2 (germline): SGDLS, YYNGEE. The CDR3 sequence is CASSVTSGGFNEQFF. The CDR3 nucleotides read TGTGCCAGCAGCGTGACTAGCGGGGGGTTCAATGAGCAGTTCTTC.

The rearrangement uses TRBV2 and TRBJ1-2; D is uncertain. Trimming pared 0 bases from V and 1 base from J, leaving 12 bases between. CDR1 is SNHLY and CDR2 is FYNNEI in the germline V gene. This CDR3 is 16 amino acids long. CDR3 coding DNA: TGTGCCAGCAGTGAAGCTGAGAGGAGGGTTAACTATGGCTACACCTTC. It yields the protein CASSEAERRVNYGYTF.

CDR3 residues: CASSQIISSPLHF. CDR3 bases: TGCGCCAGCAGCCAGATAATAAGCTCACCCCTCCACTTT. This chain joins TRBV4-1 and TRBJ1-6, with D hard to call. Germline CDR1 MGHRA, CDR2 YSYEKL. Trimming removed 3 bases from V and 10 bases from J, with 10 bases in between. The CDR3 contains 13 residues.

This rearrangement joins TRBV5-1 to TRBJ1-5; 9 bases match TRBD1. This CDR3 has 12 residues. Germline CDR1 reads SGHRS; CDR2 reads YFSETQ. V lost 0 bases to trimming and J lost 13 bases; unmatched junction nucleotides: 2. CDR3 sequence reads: CASSLDRGPQHF. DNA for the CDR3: TGCGCCAGCAGCTTGGACAGGGGGCCTCAGCATTTT. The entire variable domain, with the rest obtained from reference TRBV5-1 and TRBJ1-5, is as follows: KAGVTQTPRYLIKTRGQQVTLSCSPISGHRSVSWYQQTPGQGLQFLFEYFSETQRNKGNFPGRFSGRQFSNSRSEMNVSTLELGDSALYLCASSLDRGPQHFGDGTRLSIL.